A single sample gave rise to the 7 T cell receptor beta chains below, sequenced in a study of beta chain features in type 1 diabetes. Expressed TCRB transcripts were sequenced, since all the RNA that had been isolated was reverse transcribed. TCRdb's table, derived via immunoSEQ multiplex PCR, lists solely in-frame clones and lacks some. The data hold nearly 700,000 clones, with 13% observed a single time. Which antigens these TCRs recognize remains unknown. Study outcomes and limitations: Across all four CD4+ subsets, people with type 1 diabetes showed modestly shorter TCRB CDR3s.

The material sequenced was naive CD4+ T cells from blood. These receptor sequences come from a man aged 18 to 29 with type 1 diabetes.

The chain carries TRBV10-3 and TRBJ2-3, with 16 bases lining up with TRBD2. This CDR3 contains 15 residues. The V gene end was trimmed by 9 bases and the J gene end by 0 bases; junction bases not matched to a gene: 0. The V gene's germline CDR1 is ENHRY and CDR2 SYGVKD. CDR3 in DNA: TGTGCCATGGGACTAGCGGGGGGGAGCACAGATACGCAGTATTTT. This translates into CAMGLAGGSTDTQYF.

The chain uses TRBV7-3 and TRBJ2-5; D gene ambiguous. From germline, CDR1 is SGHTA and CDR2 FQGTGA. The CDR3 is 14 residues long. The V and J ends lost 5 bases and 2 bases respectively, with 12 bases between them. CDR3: CASSPGPSQETQYF. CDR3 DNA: TGTGCCAGCAGCCCCGGCCCGAGTCAAGAGACCCAGTACTTC.

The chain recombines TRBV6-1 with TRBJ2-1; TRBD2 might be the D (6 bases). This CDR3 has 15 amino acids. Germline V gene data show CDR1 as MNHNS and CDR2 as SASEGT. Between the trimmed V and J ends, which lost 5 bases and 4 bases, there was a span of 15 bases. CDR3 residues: CASSMEGNSYNEQFF. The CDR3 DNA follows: TGTGCCAGCAGTATGGAGGGGAACTCTTACAATGAGCAGTTCTTC.

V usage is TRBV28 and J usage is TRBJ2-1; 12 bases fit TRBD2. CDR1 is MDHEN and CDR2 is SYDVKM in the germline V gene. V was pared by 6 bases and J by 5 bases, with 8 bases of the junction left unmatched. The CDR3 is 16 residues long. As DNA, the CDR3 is TGTGCCAGCAGCCGACGGACTAGCGGGGCTCACAATGAGCAGTTCTTC. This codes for CASSRRTSGAHNEQFF.

CDR3: CASSLENTNYGYTF. The CDR3 DNA follows: TGTGCCAGCAGCTTGGAGAACACTAACTATGGCTACACCTTC. The chain uses TRBV5-4 and TRBJ1-2, with D unresolved. There are 14 residues in the CDR3. Germline-derived CDR1 and CDR2 are SGHNT and YYREEE (reference sequence). V lost 0 bases to trimming and J lost 0 bases, with 6 bases between them.

CDR3 sequence (DNA): TGTGCCAGCAGTTCTGAGAAAACACTAGCCAAAAACATTCAGTACTTC. Translated, it gives CASSSEKTLAKNIQYF. The chain carries TRBV2 and TRBJ2-4; no definite D call. Germline V gives CDR1 SNHLY, CDR2 FYNNEI. Between the trimmed V and J ends, which lost 5 bases and 0 bases, there was a span of 14 bases. This CDR3 is 16 amino acids long.

DNA of the CDR3: TGTGCCAGCAGCCGGACTAGATCAGGCCAAGAGACCCAGTACTTC. Translating it yields CASSRTRSGQETQYF. V and J are TRBV6-1 and TRBJ2-5; 7 nucleotides align to TRBD2. The junction had 8 bases not matched to a gene; V was cut back by 6 bases and J by 1 base. The CDR3 length is 15 residues. Per the germline V gene, CDR1 is MNHNS and CDR2 is SASEGT.